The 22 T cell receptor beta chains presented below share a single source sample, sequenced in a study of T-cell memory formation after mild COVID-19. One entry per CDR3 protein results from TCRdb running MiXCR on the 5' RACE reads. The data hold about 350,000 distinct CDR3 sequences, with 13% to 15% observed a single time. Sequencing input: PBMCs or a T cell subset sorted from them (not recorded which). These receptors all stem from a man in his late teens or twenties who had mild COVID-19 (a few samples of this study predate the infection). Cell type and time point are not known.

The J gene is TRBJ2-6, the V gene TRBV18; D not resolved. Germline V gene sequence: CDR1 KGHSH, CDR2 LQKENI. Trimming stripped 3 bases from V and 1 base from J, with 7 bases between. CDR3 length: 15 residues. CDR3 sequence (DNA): TGTGCCAGCTCACCCCCCTGGTCTGGGGCCAACGTCCTGACTTTC. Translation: CASSPPWSGANVLTF. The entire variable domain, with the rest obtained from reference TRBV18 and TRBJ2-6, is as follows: NAGVMQNPRHLVRRRGQEARLRCSPMKGHSHVYWYRQLPEEGLKFMVYLQKENIIDESGMPKERFSAEFPKEGPSILRIQQVVRGDSAAYFCASSPPWSGANVLTFGAGSRLTVL.

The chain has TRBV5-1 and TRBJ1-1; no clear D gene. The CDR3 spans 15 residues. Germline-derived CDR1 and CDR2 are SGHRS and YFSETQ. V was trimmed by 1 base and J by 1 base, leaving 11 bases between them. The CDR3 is CASSLQFSGNTEAFF. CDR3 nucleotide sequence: TGCGCCAGCAGCTTGCAATTTTCAGGGAACACTGAAGCTTTCTTT.

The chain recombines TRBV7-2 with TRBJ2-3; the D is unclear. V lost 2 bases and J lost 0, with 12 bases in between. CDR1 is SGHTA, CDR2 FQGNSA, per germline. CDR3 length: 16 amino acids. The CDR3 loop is CASSLWARVSTDTQYF. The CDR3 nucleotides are TGTGCCAGCAGCTTATGGGCCCGGGTGAGCACAGATACGCAGTATTTT. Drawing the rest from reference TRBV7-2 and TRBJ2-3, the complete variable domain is GAGVSQSPSNKVTEKGKDVELRCDPISGHTALYWYRQSLGQGLEFLIYFQGNSAPDKSGLPSDRFSAERTGGSVSTLTIQRTQQEDSAVYLCASSLWARVSTDTQYFGPGTRLTVL.

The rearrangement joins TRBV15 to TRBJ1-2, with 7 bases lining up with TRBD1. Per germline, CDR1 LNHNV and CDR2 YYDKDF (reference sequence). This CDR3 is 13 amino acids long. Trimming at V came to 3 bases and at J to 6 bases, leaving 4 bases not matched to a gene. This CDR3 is CATSSNGQDGYTF. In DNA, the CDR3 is TGTGCCACCAGCAGCAATGGACAGGATGGCTACACCTTC.

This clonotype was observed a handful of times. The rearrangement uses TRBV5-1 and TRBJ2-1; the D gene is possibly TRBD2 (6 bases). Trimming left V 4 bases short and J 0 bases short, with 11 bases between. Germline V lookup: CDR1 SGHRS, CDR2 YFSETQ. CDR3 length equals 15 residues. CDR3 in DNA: TGCGCCAGCAGCCAACTCGGGAGCTCCTACAATGAGCAGTTCTTC. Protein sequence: CASSQLGSSYNEQFF.

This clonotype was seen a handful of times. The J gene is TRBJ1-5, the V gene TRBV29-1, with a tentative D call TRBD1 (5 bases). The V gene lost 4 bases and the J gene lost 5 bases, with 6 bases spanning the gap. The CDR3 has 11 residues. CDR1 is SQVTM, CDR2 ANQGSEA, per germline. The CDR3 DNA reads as TGCAGCGTTGGGGGGGATCAGCCCCAGCATTTT. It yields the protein CSVGGDQPQHF.

In DNA, the CDR3 is TGTGCCAGCAGCCCAATACAGGGGGCGTCGGGCTATGGCTACACCTTC. Protein sequence: CASSPIQGASGYGYTF. This sequence joins TRBV4-2 and TRBJ1-2; 9 bases are shared with TRBD1. V was pared by 4 bases and J by 4 bases, with 10 bases of the junction left unmatched. The length of the CDR3 is 16 residues. Germline V gene lookup returns CDR1 LGHNA and CDR2 YNFKEQ.

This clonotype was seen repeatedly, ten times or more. CDR3 region: CATSPGGFYNEQFF. Here the CDR3 DNA reads TGTGCCACCAGTCCAGGGGGTTTCTACAATGAGCAGTTCTTC. The V gene is TRBV24-1, the J gene TRBJ2-1, with TRBD1 matching over 7 bases. Per the germline V gene, CDR1 is KGHDR and CDR2 is SFDVKD. Trimming cost V 6 bases and J 3 bases; bases outside gene matches: 4. This CDR3 spans 14 amino acids.

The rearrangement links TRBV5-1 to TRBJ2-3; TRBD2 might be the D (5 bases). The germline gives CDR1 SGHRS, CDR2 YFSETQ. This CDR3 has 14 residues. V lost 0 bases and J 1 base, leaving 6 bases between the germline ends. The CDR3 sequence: CASSLGSGTDTQYF. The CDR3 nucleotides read TGCGCCAGCAGCTTGGGTAGCGGCACAGATACGCAGTATTTT.

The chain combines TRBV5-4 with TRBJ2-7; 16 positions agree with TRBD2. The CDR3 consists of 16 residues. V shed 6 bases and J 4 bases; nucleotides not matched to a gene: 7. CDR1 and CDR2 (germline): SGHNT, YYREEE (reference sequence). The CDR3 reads CASTSGTSGGVYEQYF. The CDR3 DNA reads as TGTGCCAGCACCTCCGGGACTAGCGGGGGGGTGTACGAGCAGTACTTC.

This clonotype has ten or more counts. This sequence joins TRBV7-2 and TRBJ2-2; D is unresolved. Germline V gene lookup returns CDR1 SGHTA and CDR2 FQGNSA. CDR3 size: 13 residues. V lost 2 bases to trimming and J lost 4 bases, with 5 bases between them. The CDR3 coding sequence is TGTGCCAGCAGCTTATACTCCACCGGGGAGCTGTTTTTT. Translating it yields CASSLYSTGELFF.

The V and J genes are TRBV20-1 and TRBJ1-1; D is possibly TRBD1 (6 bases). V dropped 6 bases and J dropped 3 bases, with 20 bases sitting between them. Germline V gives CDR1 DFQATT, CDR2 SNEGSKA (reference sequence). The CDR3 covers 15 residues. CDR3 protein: CSAHPGHTSYTEAFF. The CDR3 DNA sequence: TGCAGTGCGCACCCGGGACACACTTCCTACACTGAAGCTTTCTTT.

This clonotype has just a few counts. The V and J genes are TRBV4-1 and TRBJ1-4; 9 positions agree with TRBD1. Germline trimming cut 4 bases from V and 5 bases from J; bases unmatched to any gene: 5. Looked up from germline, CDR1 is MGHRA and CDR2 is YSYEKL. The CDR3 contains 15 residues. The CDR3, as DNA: TGCGCCAGCAGCCGAGGGACAGGGCGGAATGAAAAACTGTTTTTT. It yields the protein CASSRGTGRNEKLFF.

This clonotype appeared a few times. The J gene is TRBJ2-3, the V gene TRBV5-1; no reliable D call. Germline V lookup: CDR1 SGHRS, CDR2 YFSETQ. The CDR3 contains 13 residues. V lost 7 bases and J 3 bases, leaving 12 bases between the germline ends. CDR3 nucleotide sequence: TGCGCCAGCGCACGACCCGGGACAGATACGCAGTATTTT. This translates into CASARPGTDTQYF.

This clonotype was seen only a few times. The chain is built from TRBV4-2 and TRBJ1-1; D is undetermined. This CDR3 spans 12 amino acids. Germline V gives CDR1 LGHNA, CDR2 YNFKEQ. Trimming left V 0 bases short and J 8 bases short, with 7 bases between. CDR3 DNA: TGTGCCAGCAGCCAAGATTTGCGGGAAGCTTTCTTT. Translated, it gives CASSQDLREAFF.

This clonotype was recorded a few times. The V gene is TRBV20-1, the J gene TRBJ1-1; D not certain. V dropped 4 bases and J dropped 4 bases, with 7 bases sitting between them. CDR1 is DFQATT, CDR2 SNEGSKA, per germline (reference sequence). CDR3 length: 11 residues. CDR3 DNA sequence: TGCAGTGCTATGTGGGGCACTGAAGCTTTCTTT. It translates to CSAMWGTEAFF.

CDR3 loop: CSAPPGGLRHEQFF. The CDR3, as DNA: TGCAGTGCACCGCCGGGGGGGCTGAGGCATGAGCAGTTCTTC. The V gene is TRBV20-1, the J gene TRBJ2-1; 8 bases are shared with TRBD2. Unmatched junction bases numbered 12, after V lost 6 bases and J lost 8 bases. The CDR3 contains 14 residues. Germline assignment: CDR1 DFQATT and CDR2 SNEGSKA (reference sequence).

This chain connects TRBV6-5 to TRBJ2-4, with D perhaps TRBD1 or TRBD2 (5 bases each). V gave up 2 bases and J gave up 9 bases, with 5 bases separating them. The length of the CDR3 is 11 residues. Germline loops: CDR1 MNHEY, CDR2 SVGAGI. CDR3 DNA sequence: TGTGCCAGCAGTTACGGGGGCATTCAGTACTTC. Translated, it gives CASSYGGIQYF.

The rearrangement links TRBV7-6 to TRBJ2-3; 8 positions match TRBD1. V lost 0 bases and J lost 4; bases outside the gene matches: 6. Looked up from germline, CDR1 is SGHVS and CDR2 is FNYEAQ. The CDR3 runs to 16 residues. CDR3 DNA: TGTGCCAGCAGCTTAGCTGGACAGGGTAGCCCAGATACGCAGTATTTT. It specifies CASSLAGQGSPDTQYF.

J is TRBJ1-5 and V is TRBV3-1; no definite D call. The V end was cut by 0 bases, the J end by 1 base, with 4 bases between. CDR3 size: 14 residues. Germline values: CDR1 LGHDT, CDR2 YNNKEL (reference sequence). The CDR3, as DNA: TGTGCCAGCAGCCAAGATCAAAGCAATCAGCCCCAGCATTTT. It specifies CASSQDQSNQPQHF.

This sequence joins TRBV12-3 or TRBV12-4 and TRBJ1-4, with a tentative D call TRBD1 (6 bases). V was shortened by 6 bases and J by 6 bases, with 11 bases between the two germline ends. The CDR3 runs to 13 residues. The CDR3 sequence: CASRQGGYEKLFF. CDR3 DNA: TGTGCCAGCAGACAGGGTGGATATGAAAAACTGTTTTTT.

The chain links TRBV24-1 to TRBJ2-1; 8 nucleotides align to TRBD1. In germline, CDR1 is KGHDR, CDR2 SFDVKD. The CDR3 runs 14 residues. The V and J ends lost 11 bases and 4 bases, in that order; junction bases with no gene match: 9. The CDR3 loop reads CAIQTRQGYNEQFF. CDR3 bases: TGTGCCATACAAACGAGACAGGGGTACAATGAGCAGTTCTTC.